The 30 T cell receptor beta chains presented below share a single source sample, sequenced in a study of T cell changes during pregnancy in multiple sclerosis. Method: immunoSEQ multiplex PCR; TCRdb's copy keeps in-frame clones and lacks some. The sample shows almost 95,000 clones, 92% of them seen only once. Specimen: peripheral blood, collected in the first trimester of pregnancy. These receptors were collected from a female donor with multiple sclerosis, enrolled in a pregnancy study.

This rearrangement joins TRBV13 to TRBJ1-1; the match to TRBD1 covers 9 bases. The CDR3 consists of 16 residues. Germline trimming cut 5 bases from V and 3 bases from J; bases unmatched to any gene: 10. CDR1 and CDR2 (germline): PRHDT, FYEKMQ (reference sequence). This CDR3 reads CASSTNSQGADTEAFF. CDR3 DNA: TGTGCCAGCAGCACAAATTCACAGGGGGCGGACACTGAAGCTTTCTTT.

This chain connects TRBV9 to TRBJ2-7, with D maybe TRBD1 (6 bases). This CDR3 comprises 16 residues. Germline V gene data show CDR1 as SGDLS and CDR2 as YYNGEE. V was cut by 4 bases and J by 5 bases, with 22 bases left in between. The CDR3 region is CASSFQSGTPRDEQYF. DNA of the CDR3: TGTGCCAGCAGCTTCCAGTCCGGGACACCGAGGGACGAGCAGTACTTC.

V and J are TRBV4-3 and TRBJ1-2; TRBD1 is a possible D gene (6 bases). The CDR3 has 15 amino acids. The V end lost 3 bases, the J end lost 6 bases, and 17 bases lay between the germline ends. Germline V lookup: CDR1 LGHNA, CDR2 YSLEER. Here the CDR3 reads CASSHSTGLRDGYTF. The CDR3 coding sequence is TGCGCCAGCAGCCATTCGACAGGACTGCGGGATGGCTACACCTTC.

This chain joins TRBV4-2 and TRBJ2-7; 11 bases map to TRBD2. There are 15 residues in the CDR3. Trimming removed 4 bases from V and 2 bases from J; junction bases left unmatched: 4. Germline values: CDR1 LGHNA, CDR2 YNFKEQ. The CDR3 DNA follows: TGTGCCAGCAGCCTCACGACTAGCGGGGCCTACGAGCAGTACTTC. Its translation: CASSLTTSGAYEQYF.

J is TRBJ1-2 and V is TRBV5-4, with no clear D. This CDR3 contains 13 residues. The germline V gene encodes CDR1 SGHNT and CDR2 YYREEE (reference sequence). V lost 0 bases and J lost 5, with 8 bases in between. The DNA for the CDR3 is TGTGCCAGCAGCTTGGAGGAGAGATATGGCTACACCTTC. It codes for CASSLEERYGYTF.

The table lists this clone with a few counts. The CDR3 loop reads CAWSQGAGQPQHF. Here the CDR3 DNA reads TGTGCCTGGAGTCAGGGGGCAGGTCAGCCCCAGCATTTT. The chain joins TRBV30 to TRBJ1-5; 8 nucleotides line up with TRBD1. The CDR3 sequence is 13 residues long. With V trimmed by 2 bases and J by 6 bases, 3 bases remained unmatched. Germline assignment: CDR1 GTSNPN and CDR2 SVGIG (reference sequence).

This chain links TRBV5-6 with TRBJ1-5, with TRBD1 matching over 9 bases. CDR3 length equals 15 residues. The germline V gene has CDR1 SGHDT and CDR2 YYEEEE. V shed 1 base and J 6 bases; nucleotides not matched to a gene: 5. DNA of the CDR3: TGTGCCAGCAGCTTGAGACAGGGGGATAGTCAGCCCCAGCATTTT. Amino acids: CASSLRQGDSQPQHF.

The chain links TRBV4-1 to TRBJ2-7; 11 bases agree with TRBD2. Per the germline V gene, CDR1 is MGHRA and CDR2 is YSYEKL. The CDR3 runs 16 residues. V lost 4 bases and J lost 2; bases outside the gene matches: 7. This CDR3 reads CASSRLTSGMTYEQYF. DNA for the CDR3: TGCGCCAGCAGCCGCCTGACTAGCGGGATGACCTACGAGCAGTACTTC.

The gene calls are TRBV6-1 and TRBJ2-5, with a possible D match to TRBD2 (5 bases). Germline V gives CDR1 MNHNS, CDR2 SASEGT. Between the trimmed V and J ends, which lost 6 bases and 4 bases, there was a span of 9 bases. The CDR3 covers 12 residues. The CDR3: CASSSRGETQYF. CDR3 sequence (DNA): TGTGCCAGCAGCTCCCGGGGAGAGACCCAGTACTTC.

The V call is TRBV7-8, the J call TRBJ1-4, with D uncertain. This CDR3 has 15 amino acids. Germline CDR1 and CDR2: SGHVS and FQNEAQ. V was cut by 0 bases and J by 7 bases, with 12 bases left in between. The CDR3 DNA is TGTGCCAGCAGCTTAGCAGACGGGGTTGGTGAAAAACTGTTTTTT. Translation: CASSLADGVGEKLFF.

This chain joins TRBV4-2 and TRBJ2-7, with TRBD2 identical over 7 bases. Per the germline V gene, CDR1 is LGHNA and CDR2 is YNFKEQ. The J segment lost 3 bases and the V segment lost 1 base, leaving 6 bases of the junction unmatched. CDR3 length: 15 residues. For the CDR3, the DNA is TGTGCCAGCAGCCAAGGAACTAGCGAGGGCTACGAGCAGTACTTC. Its protein product is CASSQGTSEGYEQYF.

CDR3 region: CASSWDRTRFDEQFF. CDR3 sequence (DNA): TGTGCCAGCAGTTGGGACCGGACTAGGTTCGATGAGCAGTTCTTC. The chain links TRBV27 to TRBJ2-1, with 7 bases that match TRBD2. V lost 4 bases and J lost 8; bases outside the gene matches: 11. Per the germline V gene, CDR1 is MNHEY and CDR2 is SMNVEV (reference sequence). This CDR3 is 15 amino acids long.

This clone was recorded only once. V is TRBV7-2 and J is TRBJ2-7; 9 nucleotides agree with TRBD2. The CDR3 is 14 residues long. Germline V gene sequence: CDR1 SGHTA, CDR2 FQGNSA. Germline trimming cut 1 base from V and 6 bases from J; bases unmatched to any gene: 4. The CDR3 sequence: CASSLEGLASEQYF. CDR3 sequence (DNA): TGTGCCAGCAGCTTAGAAGGACTAGCGAGCGAGCAGTACTTC. Full variable domain (missing parts from reference TRBV7-2 and TRBJ2-7): GAGVSQSPSNKVTEKGKDVELRCDPISGHTALYWYRQSLGQGLEFLIYFQGNSAPDKSGLPSDRFSAERTGGSVSTLTIQRTQQEDSAVYLCASSLEGLASEQYFGPGTRLTVT.

The chain recombines TRBV4-1 with TRBJ2-7; TRBD2 agrees at 11 bases. V trimming: 1 base; J trimming: 3 bases; junction bases outside the gene matches: 5. Germline V gene lookup returns CDR1 MGHRA and CDR2 YSYEKL. CDR3 length equals 16 residues. The CDR3 nucleotides are TGCGCCAGCAGCCAAGCGCCGACTAGCGGGAACTACGAGCAGTACTTC. Protein sequence: CASSQAPTSGNYEQYF.

The V call is TRBV29-1, the J call TRBJ1-2; D might be TRBD1 (5 bases). CDR3 length: 13 amino acids. CDR1 and CDR2 (germline): SQVTM, ANQGSEA. Trimming left V 3 bases short and J 4 bases short, with 12 bases between. CDR3 sequence (DNA): TGCAGCGTTGACAGGGTTCAAGGCTATGGCTACACCTTC. Amino acids: CSVDRVQGYGYTF.

The V and J genes are TRBV5-1 and TRBJ1-2; TRBD1 might be the D (6 bases). CDR1 and CDR2 from the germline V gene are SGHRS and YFSETQ. The CDR3 is made up of 15 amino acids. Deletions cut 6 bases from V and 4 bases from J, with 19 bases between. CDR3 loop: CASTPSGQKIYGYTF. In DNA form, the CDR3 reads TGCGCCAGCACCCCTTCAGGACAGAAAATCTATGGCTACACCTTC. The full variable domain, in which reference TRBV5-1 and TRBJ1-2 provide the parts outside the CDR3, is KAGVTQTPRYLIKTRGQQVTLSCSPISGHRSVSWYQQTPGQGLQFLFEYFSETQRNKGNFPGRFSGRQFSNSRSEMNVSTLELGDSALYLCASTPSGQKIYGYTFGSGTRLTVV.

The rearrangement uses TRBV5-1 and TRBJ2-1, with 8 bases that match TRBD2. The CDR3 has 13 amino acids. V shed 0 bases and J 10 bases; nucleotides not matched to a gene: 3. Germline CDR1 reads SGHRS; CDR2 reads YFSETQ. This chain's CDR3 is CASSLGRGGEQFF. CDR3 sequence (DNA): TGCGCCAGCAGCTTGGGTCGGGGGGGCGAGCAGTTCTTC.

The V gene is TRBV4-1, the J gene TRBJ1-1, with no clear D. Trimming shortened V by 1 base and J by 10 bases, and 7 bases separated the two germline ends. The germline V gene encodes CDR1 MGHRA and CDR2 YSYEKL. The CDR3 extends over 11 amino acids. CDR3 residues: CASSQGRTAFF. CDR3 nucleotide sequence: TGCGCCAGCAGCCAAGGGAGGACAGCTTTCTTT.

The rearrangement links TRBV30 to TRBJ2-1, with D possibly TRBD2 on 6 matching bases. Trimming cost V 4 bases and J 6 bases, with 13 bases left between them. CDR3 size: 13 residues. Germline CDR1 GTSNPN, CDR2 SVGIG (reference sequence). CDR3 loop: CAWNRDGGNEQFF. DNA for the CDR3: TGTGCCTGGAATCGGGACGGGGGCAATGAGCAGTTCTTC.

The chain employs TRBV5-1 and TRBJ2-7, with D tentatively TRBD1 (6 bases). This CDR3 is 13 amino acids long. Germline CDR1 reads SGHRS; CDR2 reads YFSETQ. The ends were cut back, 2 bases at V and 2 bases at J, with 8 bases in the middle. In nucleotides, the CDR3 is TGCGCCAGCAGCTTCGGGACAACCTACGAGCAGTACTTC. It yields the protein CASSFGTTYEQYF.

The chain uses TRBV5-4 and TRBJ1-1; a possible D gene is TRBD1 (5 bases). Germline V lookup: CDR1 SGHNT, CDR2 YYREEE (reference sequence). V shed 2 bases and J shed 6 bases, with 8 bases lying between them. The CDR3 is 12 residues long. The CDR3 sequence: CASSFGQSEAFF. The CDR3 DNA follows: TGTGCCAGCAGCTTTGGACAATCTGAAGCTTTCTTT.

This clone has just one count. The J gene is TRBJ2-3, the V gene TRBV18, with 7 bases matching TRBD2. Looked up from germline, CDR1 is KGHSH and CDR2 is LQKENI. The CDR3 spans 13 residues. V lost 6 bases, J lost 6 bases, and 6 bases stayed unmatched. The CDR3 DNA reads TGTGCCAGCTCCGTCCGGGAGGTGGATACGCAGTATTTT. It translates to CASSVREVDTQYF.

This clone showed up just once. The chain couples TRBV6-4 to TRBJ2-5; 7 nucleotides match TRBD2. The V segment lost 2 bases and the J segment 4 bases; nucleotides outside the gene matches: 10. In germline, CDR1 is MRHNA, CDR2 SNTAGT. The length of the CDR3 is 16 residues. CDR3 in DNA: TGTGCCAGCAGTGACCCGAGGTTAGCGGGTCCAGAGACCCAGTACTTC. It encodes CASSDPRLAGPETQYF.

The chain links TRBV2 to TRBJ2-3, with TRBD2 matching over 9 bases. The CDR3 totals 14 residues. The V and J ends lost 5 bases and 2 bases, in that order; junction bases with no gene match: 2. CDR1 and CDR2 from the germline V gene are SNHLY and FYNNEI. CDR3 DNA: TGTGCCAGCAGTAGGACTAGCGCCACAGATACGCAGTATTTT. It codes for CASSRTSATDTQYF. Supplemented by reference TRBV2 and TRBJ2-3, the full variable domain reads EPEVTQTPSHQVTQMGQEVILRCVPISNHLYFYWYRQILGQKVEFLVSFYNNEISEKSEIFDDQFSVERPDGSNFTLKIRSTKLEDSAMYFCASSRTSATDTQYFGPGTRLTVL.

The chain couples TRBV6-5 to TRBJ1-5; no clear D. The V end was cut by 0 bases, the J end by 4 bases, with 10 bases between. The CDR3 is 15 residues long. Germline V gene sequence: CDR1 MNHEY, CDR2 SVGAGI. The CDR3 nucleotides read TGTGCCAGCAGTTACTCTCAGTCCGGGAATCAGCCCCAGCATTTT. Protein sequence: CASSYSQSGNQPQHF.

CDR3 sequence (DNA): TGTGCCAGCAGGTATCCAGGGGGTAGTGGCTACACCTTC. Encoded protein: CASRYPGGSGYTF. The rearrangement links TRBV27 to TRBJ1-2; 7 bases align to TRBD1. Germline trimming cut 6 bases from V and 7 bases from J; bases unmatched to any gene: 8. This CDR3 contains 13 residues. Germline V gives CDR1 MNHEY, CDR2 SMNVEV (reference sequence).

This clone was observed once. The chain has TRBV6-5 and TRBJ1-1, with D perhaps matching TRBD1 (5 bases). V was clipped by 6 bases and J by 3 bases, with 11 bases between them. The CDR3 is 13 residues long. In germline, CDR1 is MNHEY, CDR2 SVGAGI. The CDR3 here is CASSPQVHTEAFF. The CDR3 DNA follows: TGTGCCAGCAGCCCACAGGTCCACACTGAAGCTTTCTTT.

This clone was detected once. The rearrangement links TRBV28 to TRBJ1-1; D is ambiguous. Germline V gives CDR1 MDHEN, CDR2 SYDVKM. V was clipped by 3 bases and J by 3 bases, with 5 bases between them. The CDR3 length is 12 residues. CDR3 amino acids: CASSFLDTEAFF. The DNA of the CDR3 is TGTGCCAGCAGTTTTTTAGACACTGAAGCTTTCTTT.

This clone has only one observation. The rearrangement links TRBV5-1 to TRBJ1-2; 8 bases are a match to TRBD1. In germline, CDR1 is SGHRS, CDR2 YFSETQ. This CDR3 has 15 residues. V shed 3 bases, J shed 8 bases, and the junction held 12 bases outside the gene matches. The CDR3 DNA follows: TGCGCCAGCAGCTCTGGAGCAACCGGGACAGGAGGCTACACCTTC. As protein: CASSSGATGTGGYTF.

This clone was recorded a few times. The chain has TRBV2 and TRBJ1-2, with D perhaps matching TRBD1 (5 bases). The CDR3 length is 12 residues. The V end lost 10 bases, the J end lost 6 bases, and 15 bases lay between the germline ends. Germline values: CDR1 SNHLY, CDR2 FYNNEI. CDR3 sequence: CATQEQAHGYTF. DNA of the CDR3: TGTGCCACCCAGGAACAGGCCCATGGCTACACCTTC.